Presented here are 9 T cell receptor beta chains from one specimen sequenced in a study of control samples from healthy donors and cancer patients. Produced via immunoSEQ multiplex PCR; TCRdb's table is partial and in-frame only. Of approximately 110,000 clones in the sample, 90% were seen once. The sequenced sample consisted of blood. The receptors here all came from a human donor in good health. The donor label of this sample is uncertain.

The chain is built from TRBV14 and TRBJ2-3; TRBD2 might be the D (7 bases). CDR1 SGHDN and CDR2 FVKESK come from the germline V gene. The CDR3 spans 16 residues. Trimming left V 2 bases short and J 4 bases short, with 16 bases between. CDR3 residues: CASSQQTPGGPDTQYF. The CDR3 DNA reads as TGTGCCAGCAGCCAACAGACCCCGGGGGGCCCAGATACGCAGTATTTT.

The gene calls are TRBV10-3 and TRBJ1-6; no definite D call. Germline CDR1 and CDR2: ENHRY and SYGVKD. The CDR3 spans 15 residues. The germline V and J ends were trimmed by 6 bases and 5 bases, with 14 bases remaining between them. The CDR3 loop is CAIRDKGGDNSPLHF. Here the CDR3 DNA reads TGTGCCATCAGAGATAAGGGCGGAGATAATTCACCCCTCCACTTT.

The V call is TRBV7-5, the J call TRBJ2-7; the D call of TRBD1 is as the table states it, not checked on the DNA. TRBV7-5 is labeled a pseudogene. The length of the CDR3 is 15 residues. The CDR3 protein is CARSLGTDSPYEQYF. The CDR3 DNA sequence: TGTGCCAGAAGCTTAGGGACAGATTCTCCCTACGAGCAGTACTTC.

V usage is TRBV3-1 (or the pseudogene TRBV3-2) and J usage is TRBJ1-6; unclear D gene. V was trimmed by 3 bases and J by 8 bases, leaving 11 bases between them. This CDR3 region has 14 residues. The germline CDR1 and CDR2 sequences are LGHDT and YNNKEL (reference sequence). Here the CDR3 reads CASSQDLGHSPLHF. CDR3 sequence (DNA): TGTGCCAGCAGCCAGGACCTGGGCCATTCACCCCTCCACTTT.

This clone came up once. CDR3 region: CASSHLTQETQYF. The DNA of the CDR3 is TGTGCCAGCAGTCATCTCACCCAAGAGACCCAGTACTTC. The rearrangement joins TRBV27 to TRBJ2-5; D not certain. V lost 5 bases, J lost 1 base, and 8 bases lay in between. CDR1 and CDR2 from the germline V gene are MNHEY and SMNVEV (reference sequence). The CDR3 consists of 13 residues.

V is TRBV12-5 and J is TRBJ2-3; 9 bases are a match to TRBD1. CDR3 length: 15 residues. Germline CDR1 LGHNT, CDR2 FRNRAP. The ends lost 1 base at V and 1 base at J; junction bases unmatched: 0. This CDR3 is CASGLGDRGTDTQYF. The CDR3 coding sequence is TGTGCTAGTGGTTTGGGGGACAGGGGCACAGATACGCAGTATTTT.

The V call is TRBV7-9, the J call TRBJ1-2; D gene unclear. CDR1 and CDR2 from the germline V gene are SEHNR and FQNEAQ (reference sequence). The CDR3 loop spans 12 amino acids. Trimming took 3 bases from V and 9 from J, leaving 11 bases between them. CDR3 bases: TGTGCCAGCAGCTTCTCGGGTGGAAGCTACACCTTC. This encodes CASSFSGGSYTF. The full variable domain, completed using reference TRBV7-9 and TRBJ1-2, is DTGVSQNPRHKITKRGQNVTFRCDPISEHNRLYWYRQTLGQGPEFLTYFQNEAQLEKSRLLSDRFSAERPKGSFSTLEIQRTEQGDSAMYLCASSFSGGSYTFGSGTRLTVV.

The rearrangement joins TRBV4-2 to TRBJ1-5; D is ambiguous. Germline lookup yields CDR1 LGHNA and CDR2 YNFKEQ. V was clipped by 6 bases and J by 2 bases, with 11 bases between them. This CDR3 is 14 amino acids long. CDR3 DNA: TGTGCCAGCAGTCGACATGAGGGCAATCAGCCCCAGCATTTT. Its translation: CASSRHEGNQPQHF.

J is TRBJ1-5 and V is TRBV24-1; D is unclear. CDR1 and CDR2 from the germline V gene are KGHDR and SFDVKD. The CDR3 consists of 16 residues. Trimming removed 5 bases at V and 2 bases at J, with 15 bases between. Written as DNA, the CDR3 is TGTGCCACCAGTGGCGGCAGGTCCATGGGCAATCAGCCCCAGCATTTT. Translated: CATSGGRSMGNQPQHF.